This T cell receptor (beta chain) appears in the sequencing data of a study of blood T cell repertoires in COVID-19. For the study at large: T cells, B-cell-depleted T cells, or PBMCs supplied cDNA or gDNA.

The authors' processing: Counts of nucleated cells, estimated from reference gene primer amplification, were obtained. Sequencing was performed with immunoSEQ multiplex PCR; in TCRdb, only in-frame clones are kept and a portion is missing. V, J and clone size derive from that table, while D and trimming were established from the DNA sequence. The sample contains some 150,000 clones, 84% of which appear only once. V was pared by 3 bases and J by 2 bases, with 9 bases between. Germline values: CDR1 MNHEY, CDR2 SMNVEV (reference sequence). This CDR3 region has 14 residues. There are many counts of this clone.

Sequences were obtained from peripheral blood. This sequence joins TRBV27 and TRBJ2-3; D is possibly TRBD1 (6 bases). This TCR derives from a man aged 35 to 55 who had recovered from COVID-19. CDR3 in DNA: TGTGCCAGCAGTTTGACAGGAGACACAGATACGCAGTATTTT. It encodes CASSLTGDTDTQYF.